One sample yielded the 2 T cell receptor beta chains listed below, sequenced in a study of shared clonotypes between healthy human individuals. Clones were read by immunoSEQ multiplex PCR, and TCRdb kept only the in-frame ones, dropping some. The data show roughly 650,000 clones, 95% to 97% seen once. Naive CD8 populations comprised CD45RO-negative cells positively selected for CCR7, excluding terminally differentiated effector memory CD45RA+ cells. The sample consisted of naive CD8+ T cells sorted from blood. These TCRs come from a woman in her 30s in good health.

This clone was seen once. This chain joins TRBV5-6 and TRBJ2-2; D is tentatively TRBD1 or TRBD2 (5 bases each). Germline CDR1 reads SGHDT; CDR2 reads YYEEEE. The V end lost 0 bases, the J end lost 0 bases, and 9 bases lay between the germline ends. This CDR3 spans 16 amino acids. The CDR3 region has the DNA TGTGCCAGCAGCTTGGATTGGGGACCGAACACCGGGGAGCTGTTTTTT. It encodes CASSLDWGPNTGELFF.

The J gene is TRBJ1-1, the V gene TRBV27; a possible D gene is TRBD1 (6 bases). This CDR3 has 18 amino acids. Trimming took off 8 bases at V and 0 bases at J, with 25 bases between the two ends. Germline V CDR1 and CDR2: MNHEY, SMNVEV (reference sequence). The CDR3 is CASGATGLETPMNTEAFF. In nucleotides, the CDR3 is TGTGCCAGCGGGGCGACAGGCCTGGAAACTCCTATGAACACTGAAGCTTTCTTT.